These 14 T cell receptor beta chains were all obtained from the same sample, sequenced in a study of response to subunit inactivated influenza vaccine. One entry per CDR3 protein, called by TCRdb with MiXCR from the RT-PCR reads. The profile shows approximately 730,000 distinct CDR3 sequences, more than 11% of them singletons. The starting material was PBMCs from blood, obtained around 15 days before vaccination. These receptors all come from a man aged 50 or older who received an inactivated influenza vaccine.

This chain joins TRBV30 and TRBJ2-2; 7 positions match TRBD1. V shed 0 bases and J 6 bases; nucleotides not matched to a gene: 10. Per the germline V gene, CDR1 is GTSNPN and CDR2 is SVGIG (reference sequence). This CDR3 spans 16 amino acids. Here the CDR3 DNA reads TGTGCCTGGAGTGTGGGGACAGCCCTCGGGGCCGGGGAGCTGTTTTTT. This encodes CAWSVGTALGAGELFF.

The chain carries TRBV12-3 or TRBV12-4 and TRBJ1-5; D gene unclear. CDR3 length: 13 residues. Between the trimmed V and J ends, which lost 1 base and 6 bases, there was a span of 7 bases. CDR3 sequence: CASSLERSQPQHF. CDR3 bases: TGTGCCAGCAGTTTAGAAAGGAGTCAGCCCCAGCATTTT.

The J gene is TRBJ2-7, the V gene TRBV5-6; possible D gene TRBD1, 6 bases. Trimming took 3 bases from V and 2 from J, leaving 15 bases between them. Germline CDR1 and CDR2: SGHDT and YYEEEE. This CDR3 comprises 15 residues. The CDR3 DNA reads TGTGCCAGCAGCTCATTACTGACAGGAACCTACGAGCAGTACTTC. This gives the protein CASSSLLTGTYEQYF. The complete variable domain, with remaining parts taken from reference TRBV5-6 and TRBJ2-7, reads DAGVTQSPTHLIKTRGQQVTLRCSPKSGHDTVSWYQQALGQGPQFIFQYYEEEERQRGNFPDRFSGHQFPNYSSELNVNALLLGDSALYLCASSSLLTGTYEQYFGPGTRLTVT.

The V and J genes are TRBV5-6 and TRBJ1-2; D is possibly TRBD1 (6 bases). Trimming took 4 bases from V and 3 from J, leaving 16 bases between them. CDR1 SGHDT and CDR2 YYEEEE come from the germline V gene. This CDR3 spans 15 amino acids. CDR3 sequence (DNA): TGTGCCAGCAGCCCCGTCAACAGGGTCGACTATGGCTACACCTTC. This gives the protein CASSPVNRVDYGYTF.

The chain carries TRBV20-1 and TRBJ2-7; D may be TRBD1 or TRBD2 (5 bases each). CDR1 DFQATT and CDR2 SNEGSKA come from the germline V gene (reference sequence). Trimming removed 5 bases from V and 7 bases from J, with 21 bases in between. CDR3 length equals 14 residues. Here the CDR3 reads CSAGPGVSGREQYF. The CDR3 DNA sequence: TGCAGTGCTGGCCCCGGGGTGTCGGGGCGGGAGCAGTACTTC.

The chain is built from TRBV14 and TRBJ2-5, with TRBD2 matching 10 bases. V lost 4 bases and J lost 5; bases outside the gene matches: 4. The V gene's germline CDR1 is SGHDN and CDR2 FVKESK. The length of the CDR3 is 14 residues. The CDR3 region has the DNA TGTGCCAGCAGCCGACTGACTAGCGGGGAGACCCAGTACTTC. It is translated as CASSRLTSGETQYF.

This clonotype has a handful of counts. This rearrangement joins TRBV28 to TRBJ1-1, with unresolved D. The V gene lost 8 bases and the J gene lost 0 bases, with 7 bases spanning the gap. The CDR3 totals 12 residues. Germline CDR1 and CDR2: MDHEN and SYDVKM. The CDR3 DNA is TGTGCCAGCCACGCGTTGAACACTGAAGCTTTCTTT. This sequence encodes CASHALNTEAFF.

This chain connects TRBV6-5 to TRBJ2-7; a weak D match, TRBD1 (6 bases). CDR1 and CDR2 from the germline V gene are MNHEY and SVGAGI. The CDR3 loop spans 14 amino acids. The ends were cut back, 5 bases at V and 6 bases at J, with 17 bases in the middle. The CDR3 DNA reads as TGTGCCAGCAGTAACTACTTTGGACAGAGCGAGCAGTACTTC. It is translated as CASSNYFGQSEQYF.

The chain is built from TRBV4-3 and TRBJ2-1; 12 positions match TRBD2. The ends lost 4 bases at V and 9 bases at J; junction bases unmatched: 7. The CDR3 consists of 15 residues. Germline assignment: CDR1 LGHNA and CDR2 YSLEER. CDR3 residues: CASSPRLAGEGEQFF. In nucleotides, the CDR3 is TGCGCCAGCAGCCCTCGACTAGCGGGAGAGGGTGAGCAGTTCTTC.

This clonotype turned up a few times. The chain recombines TRBV12-3 or TRBV12-4 with TRBJ1-2; D is perhaps TRBD1 (5 bases). V lost 1 base to trimming and J lost 7 bases, with 10 bases between them. CDR3 length equals 13 residues. CDR3 sequence: CASSLGREFGYTF. The CDR3 region has the DNA TGTGCCAGCAGTTTAGGCAGGGAATTTGGCTACACCTTC.

The CDR3 reads CASSLAGLAGGWGTDTQYF. As DNA, the CDR3 is TGCGCCAGCAGCTTGGCCGGACTAGCGGGAGGTTGGGGCACAGATACGCAGTATTTT. The rearrangement links TRBV5-1 to TRBJ2-3; TRBD2 matches 14 bases. From germline, CDR1 is SGHRS and CDR2 YFSETQ. The CDR3 totals 19 residues. After removal of 0 bases from V and 1 base from J, the junction contained 7 bases not matched to a gene.

The V gene is TRBV5-1, the J gene TRBJ2-3, with D unresolved. Germline V lookup: CDR1 SGHRS, CDR2 YFSETQ. V was pared by 4 bases and J by 2 bases, with 17 bases between. CDR3 size: 16 residues. DNA of the CDR3: TGCGCCAGCAGCCCCCCTTGGCCGGCCGTCACAGATACGCAGTATTTT. It codes for CASSPPWPAVTDTQYF.

Only a few counts were recorded for this clonotype. The CDR3, as DNA: TGTGCCAGCAGTCCCCTAGCGGGAGCAAACAATGAGCAGTTCTTC. Protein: CASSPLAGANNEQFF. The V call is TRBV12-3 or TRBV12-4, the J call TRBJ2-1; 10 bases align to TRBD2. V shed 5 bases, J shed 5 bases, and the junction held 6 bases outside the gene matches. This CDR3 is 15 amino acids long.

The rearrangement joins TRBV5-1 to TRBJ2-3, with a tentative D call TRBD2 (7 bases). This CDR3 has 14 amino acids. V was trimmed by 0 bases and J by 8 bases, leaving 13 bases between them. The germline V gene encodes CDR1 SGHRS and CDR2 YFSETQ. Written as DNA, the CDR3 is TGCGCCAGCAGCTTGGGGGGGGGCGATCGTACGCAGTATTTT. Translation: CASSLGGGDRTQYF.